This entry features one T cell receptor beta chain sequence. The sample originates from a study of brain metastases from non-small cell lung cancer. Method: immunoSEQ multiplex PCR; TCRdb's copy keeps in-frame clones and lacks some. The sample yields some 500 clones, almost 85% seen once. Germline V CDR1 and CDR2: MNHEY, SVGAGI. The CDR3 sequence is 16 residues long. Unmatched junction bases numbered 6, after V lost 6 bases and J lost 0 bases. The gene calls are TRBV6-5 and TRBJ2-1, with 9 bases that match TRBD2. The receptor comes from a donor older than 35 with non-small cell lung cancer. Sequenced input: tissue from a brain metastasis. Written as DNA, the CDR3 is TGTGCCAGCAGCTACCAGCGGGAGGACTCCTACAATGAGCAGTTCTTC. It specifies CASSYQREDSYNEQFF.